The source of this T cell receptor beta chain is a study of blood T cell repertoires in COVID-19. Overall study: Whether acute or convalescent, the COVID-19 samples came from the United States, Italy and Spain. Sources were T cells, B-cell-depleted T cells, or PBMCs; the material itself was cDNA or gDNA.

As processed by the authors: Amplified reference gene primers provided the basis for estimating nucleated cell counts. The repertoire was sequenced with immunoSEQ multiplex PCR; TCRdb's copy has only in-frame clones and lacks some. V and J calls and clone size are given by that table; D and trimming were obtained from the DNA. The repertoire has tens of thousands of clones, 82% of them found once; the top ten carry about 7%. The V gene's germline CDR1 is SGHTA and CDR2 FQGNSA. J lost 0 bases, V lost 1 base, and 7 bases had no gene match. This CDR3 is 17 amino acids long. This sequence was found in a man between 45 and 60 years old with active or convalescent COVID-19. Sequenced: peripheral blood. The chain combines TRBV7-2 with TRBJ1-1; TRBD1 agrees at 8 bases. CDR3 region: CASSLGQGARMNTEAFF. The CDR3 DNA is TGTGCCAGCAGCTTAGGGCAGGGGGCGCGGATGAACACTGAAGCTTTCTTT.